This T cell receptor beta chain emerged from a study of cytomegalovirus exposure and HLA in healthy donors. Overall study context: Assignment to the Caucasian-associated ancestry cluster applied to approximately 79% of the roughly 410 genotyped donors.

With 60 Vbeta and 13 Jbeta primers, the PCR was carried out. Original methodology: Unique TCR beta chains numbered 60 million to 100 million in a later analysis, with approximately 10 million shared. This table comes from immunoSEQ multiplex PCR, and its TCRdb copy is limited to in-frame clones, with some not included. From that table come the V and J calls and clone size; the DNA was used to work out D and trimming. The sample has around 150,000 clones; 80% to 90% are singletons. General study results and limits: Within an earlier analysis, most TCR beta V segments proved productive either about 87% or about 30% of the time.

This clone has only one observation. No antigen is known for it. This clonotype was sampled from a woman aged 25 to 45 in good health and CMV-seropositive. Sequencing used PBMCs.

This chain's CDR3 is CASSSTGKGTDTQYF. DNA of the CDR3: TGTGCCAGCAGCTCGACAGGGAAGGGGACAGATACGCAGTATTTT. J is TRBJ2-3 and V is TRBV11-3; 7 positions match TRBD1. In germline, CDR1 is SGHNT, CDR2 YENEEA. There are 15 residues in the CDR3. Losses at the gene ends were 4 bases for V and 3 bases for J; bases not matched to a gene: 7.